Each of the 19 T cell receptor beta chains below was sequenced from the same sample in a study of blood T cells in healthy people across ages. The use of a sample-barcoded 5' primer and a J-beta primer mix characterized a second PCR of 7 to 11 cycles. TCRdb reanalysed the 5' RACE reads using MiXCR and keeps one entry per CDR3 protein. The data hold hundreds of thousands of distinct CDR3 sequences, with roughly 25% observed a single time. The data also belong to a second study, concerning T cells of mothers and their children.

Material for sequencing was blood. The source of these receptors is a boy aged 10-17 years in good health.

The genes are TRBV28 and TRBJ2-3; 11 bases match TRBD2. The junction had 11 bases not matched to a gene; V was cut back by 6 bases and J by 6 bases. The CDR3 is 16 amino acids. In germline, CDR1 is MDHEN, CDR2 SYDVKM. CDR3 in amino acids: CASSTSGRGYTDTQYF. The CDR3 nucleotides are TGTGCCAGCAGCACTAGCGGGAGAGGCTATACGGATACGCAGTATTTT.

This clonotype came up a few times. The J gene is TRBJ1-2, the V gene TRBV6-2 or TRBV6-3; tentative D call: TRBD1 (6 bases). V was cut by 7 bases and J by 7 bases, with 19 bases left in between. The germline V gene has CDR1 MNHEY and CDR2 SVGEGT. The CDR3 is made up of 14 amino acids. CDR3 in amino acids: CASNAANRDFGYTF. CDR3 bases: TGTGCCAGCAATGCGGCGAACAGGGATTTTGGCTACACCTTC.

This clonotype turned up a few times. V gene TRBV5-1 combines with J gene TRBJ2-1; 8 positions match TRBD2. Germline V gene data show CDR1 as SGHRS and CDR2 as YFSETQ. The ends lost 0 bases at V and 0 bases at J; junction bases unmatched: 8. The CDR3 consists of 18 residues. The CDR3 coding sequence is TGCGCCAGCAGCTTGGCCCTCGGCGCGGGGGGCTCCTACAATGAGCAGTTCTTC. As protein: CASSLALGAGGSYNEQFF.

V usage is TRBV29-1 and J usage is TRBJ2-5; 9 nucleotides line up with TRBD2. The J call may be wrong; the DNA end is better matched by TRBJ2-1. Germline V gene lookup returns CDR1 SQVTM and CDR2 ANQGSEA. CDR3 length equals 12 residues. CDR3 sequence reads: CSVGGRGDEQFF. The DNA for the CDR3 is TGCAGCGTTGGCGGGAGGGGGGATGAGCAGTTCTTC.

The rearrangement uses TRBV7-3 and TRBJ2-5; a weak D match, TRBD1 (6 bases). The CDR3 is 15 residues long. Trimming stripped 3 bases from V and 5 bases from J, with 16 bases between. The V gene's germline CDR1 is SGHTA and CDR2 FQGTGA. As DNA, the CDR3 is TGTGCCAGCAGCTTTTACGGCGGGCAGGGGGAGACCCAGTACTTC. It translates to CASSFYGGQGETQYF. The variable domain in full, completed from reference TRBV7-3 and TRBJ2-5, reads GAGVSQTPSNKVTEKGKYVELRCDPISGHTALYWYRQSLGQGPEFLIYFQGTGAADDSGLPNDRFFAVRPEGSVSTLKIQRTERGDSAVYLCASSFYGGQGETQYFGPGTRLLVL.

There are a few counts of this clonotype. An end of the junction does not agree with germline; a read error may underlie this. The gene calls are TRBV3-1 and TRBJ1-1; a possible D gene is TRBD1 (5 bases). CDR3 size: 13 residues. Per the germline V gene, CDR1 is LGHDT and CDR2 is YNNKEL (reference sequence). The CDR3 here is CAGSRGQGRGAFF. The CDR3, as DNA: TGTGCCGGCAGCCGCGGGCAGGGTCGGGGAGCTTTCTTT. Full variable domain (missing parts from reference TRBV3-1 and TRBJ1-1): DTAVSQTPKYLVTQMGNDKSIKCEQNLGHDTMYWYKQDSKKFLKIMFSYNNKELIINETVPNRFSPKSPDKAHLNLHINSLELGDSAVYFCAGSRGQGRGAFFGQGTRLTVV.

The chain uses TRBV4-2 and TRBJ2-7; TRBD1 matches at 9 bases. The CDR3 has 16 residues. The germline V gene has CDR1 LGHNA and CDR2 YNFKEQ. V shed 3 bases, J shed 3 bases, and the junction held 9 bases outside the gene matches. CDR3 sequence: CASSHRWDRDYYEQYF. The CDR3 nucleotides read TGTGCCAGCAGCCACCGTTGGGACAGGGACTACTACGAGCAGTACTTC.

This clonotype appeared a few times. V usage is TRBV29-1 and J usage is TRBJ2-1, with D tentatively TRBD1 (5 bases). The germline V and J ends were trimmed by 5 bases and 9 bases, with 11 bases remaining between them. Germline lookup yields CDR1 SQVTM and CDR2 ANQGSEA. The CDR3 runs to 11 residues. For the CDR3, the DNA is TGCAGCGTTTTCGTTAGGGGTGAGCAGTTCTTC. As protein: CSVFVRGEQFF.

This clonotype appeared a few times. The chain employs TRBV2 and TRBJ1-4; D not certain. This CDR3 is built from 13 residues. Germline V CDR1 and CDR2: SNHLY, FYNNEI. With 6 bases removed from V and 8 bases from J, the gap between germline ends came to 13 bases. As DNA, the CDR3 is TGTGCCAGCAGGGAAAGGACGGGGGAAAAACTGTTTTTT. Its translation: CASRERTGEKLFF.

There are a few counts of this clonotype. This chain links TRBV29-1 with TRBJ2-3, with D perhaps TRBD2 (6 bases). Germline CDR1 and CDR2: SQVTM and ANQGSEA. The CDR3 covers 15 residues. The V end was cut by 2 bases, the J end by 2 bases, with 14 bases between. CDR3 sequence reads: CSVEIAAADTDTQYF. In DNA, the CDR3 is TGCAGCGTTGAAATAGCGGCAGCCGACACAGATACGCAGTATTTT.

The V call is TRBV4-1, the J call TRBJ2-5; D gene unclear. The end of the DNA is better explained by TRBJ2-7, so the J call may be wrong. This CDR3 is built from 15 residues. The germline CDR1 and CDR2 sequences are MGHRA and YSYEKL. CDR3: CASSQPLGTLDEQYF. DNA for the CDR3: TGCGCCAGCAGCCAACCCCTGGGAACCCTCGACGAGCAGTACTTC.

This clonotype was seen a few times. The chain employs TRBV5-1 and TRBJ1-1, with 9 bases fitting TRBD1. The CDR3 spans 16 residues. Looked up from germline, CDR1 is SGHRS and CDR2 is YFSETQ. Unmatched junction bases numbered 10, after V lost 3 bases and J lost 4 bases. CDR3 coding DNA: TGCGCCAGCAGCTCCTACCCCGGGACAGGGTTCACTGAAGCTTTCTTT. It yields the protein CASSSYPGTGFTEAFF.

The chain combines TRBV29-1 with TRBJ1-1; maybe TRBD1 (5 bases). Germline values: CDR1 SQVTM, CDR2 ANQGSEA. Trimming took 4 bases from V and 6 from J, leaving 15 bases between them. This CDR3 spans 13 amino acids. CDR3 region: CSVARDRGPEAFF. The CDR3 bases are TGCAGCGTTGCAAGGGACCGCGGACCTGAAGCTTTCTTT. The whole variable domain, filled in from reference TRBV29-1 and TRBJ1-1, reads SAVISQKPSRDICQRGTSLTIQCQVDSQVTMMFWYRQQPGQSLTLIATANQGSEATYESGFVIDKFPISRPNLTFSTLTVSNMSPEDSSIYLCSVARDRGPEAFFGQGTRLTVV.

The chain carries TRBV29-1 and TRBJ2-2; D tentatively reads TRBD1 or TRBD2 (5 bases each). The V gene lost 6 bases and the J gene lost 0 bases, with 5 bases spanning the gap. This CDR3 spans 12 amino acids. Germline V lookup: CDR1 SQVTM, CDR2 ANQGSEA. In DNA form, the CDR3 reads TGCAGCGTGGGACCGAACACCGGGGAGCTGTTTTTT. The encoded protein is CSVGPNTGELFF.

The chain joins TRBV10-2 to TRBJ1-1; 7 bases are a match to TRBD1. The CDR3 sequence is 11 residues long. CDR1 and CDR2 from the germline V gene are WSHSY and SAAADI. The V and J ends lost 7 bases and 7 bases, in that order; junction bases with no gene match: 3. In DNA form, the CDR3 reads TGCGCCAGCACCGACAGGGTTGAAGCTTTCTTT. Translating gives CASTDRVEAFF.

Here the CDR3 reads CASSDSQETQYF. CDR3 bases: TGTGCCAGCTCGGACAGCCAAGAGACCCAGTACTTC. The V call is TRBV6-5, the J call TRBJ2-5, with D tentatively TRBD1 (6 bases). The CDR3 loop spans 12 amino acids. The V end lost 8 bases, the J end lost 1 base, and 8 bases lay between the germline ends. CDR1 is MNHEY, CDR2 SVGAGI, per germline.

CDR3 sequence (DNA): TGTGCCAGCAGCCAGAGGGGACAGGGGACCACCGGGGAGCTGTTTTTT. Translating it yields CASSQRGQGTTGELFF. The rearrangement uses TRBV5-5 and TRBJ2-2, with 10 nucleotides matching TRBD1. The CDR3 is 16 amino acids. Germline CDR1 reads SGHKS; CDR2 reads YYEKEE (reference sequence). J lost 4 bases, V lost 4 bases, and 7 bases had no gene match.

This sequence joins TRBV5-6 and TRBJ2-3; tentatively, D is TRBD2 (7 bases). Trimming took 2 bases from V and 6 from J, leaving 16 bases between them. This CDR3 has 15 residues. Germline V gene lookup returns CDR1 SGHDT and CDR2 YYEEEE. The DNA of the CDR3 is TGTGCCAGCAGCTTTAGGGGGGGGTCGTTGGATACGCAGTATTTT. Translated: CASSFRGGSLDTQYF.

This clonotype has ten or more counts. The gene calls are TRBV29-1 and TRBJ2-7; the match to TRBD2 covers 12 bases. Trimming removed 3 bases from V and 2 bases from J; junction bases left unmatched: 11. Germline values: CDR1 SQVTM, CDR2 ANQGSEA. There are 17 residues in the CDR3. The CDR3 region is CSVEVGRLAGDAYEQYF. CDR3 nucleotides: TGCAGCGTTGAGGTTGGCAGACTAGCGGGAGACGCCTACGAGCAGTACTTC.